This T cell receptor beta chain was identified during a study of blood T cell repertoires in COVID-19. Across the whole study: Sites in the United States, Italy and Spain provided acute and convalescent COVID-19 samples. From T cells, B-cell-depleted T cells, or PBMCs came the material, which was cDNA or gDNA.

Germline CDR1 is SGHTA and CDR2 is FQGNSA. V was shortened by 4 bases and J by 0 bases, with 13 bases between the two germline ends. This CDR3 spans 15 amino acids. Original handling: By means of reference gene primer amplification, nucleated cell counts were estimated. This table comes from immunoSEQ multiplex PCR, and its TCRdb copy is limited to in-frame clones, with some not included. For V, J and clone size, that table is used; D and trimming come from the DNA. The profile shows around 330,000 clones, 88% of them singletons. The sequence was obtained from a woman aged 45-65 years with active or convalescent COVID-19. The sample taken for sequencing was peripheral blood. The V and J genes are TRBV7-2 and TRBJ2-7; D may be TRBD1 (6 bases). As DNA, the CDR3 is TGTGCCAGCAGCTCGACAGGCTCTAGCTCCTACGAGCAGTACTTC. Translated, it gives CASSSTGSSSYEQYF.